The 25 T cell receptor beta chains given below trace back to one sample, sequenced in a study of T cells in Graves' hyperthyroidism and ophthalmopathy. Amplification of TCR beta CDR3 regions used RNA as the template. In the first-round RT-PCR of the TCR CDR3, the HTBI primer set was used. TCRdb recomputed calls from the multiplex PCR reads with MiXCR, one row per CDR3 protein. Of around 720,000 distinct CDR3 sequences in the sample, roughly a third were seen once. Input material: blood. All receptors come from a woman aged 40 to 50 with Graves' hyperthyroidism.

This clonotype was picked up many times. V and J are TRBV7-9 and TRBJ2-5, with a possible D match to TRBD2 (5 bases). This CDR3 is built from 16 residues. Germline V gene data show CDR1 as SEHNR and CDR2 as FQNEAQ (reference sequence). V was cut by 7 bases and J by 7 bases, with 25 bases left in between. CDR3 sequence: CASNTDSSTQEGTQYF. In nucleotides, the CDR3 is TGTGCCAGCAACACCGATTCGTCCACCCAAGAGGGGACCCAGTACTTC.

In its sample, this clonotype was seen many times. The gene calls are TRBV12-3 or TRBV12-4 and TRBJ1-1; TRBD1 is a possible D gene (6 bases). CDR3 size: 13 residues. With 7 bases removed from V and 1 base from J, the gap between germline ends came to 10 bases. CDR3 region: CASMLRGNTEAFF. The CDR3 coding sequence is TGTGCCAGCATGCTCAGGGGGAACACTGAAGCTTTCTTT.

The rearrangement uses TRBV7-6 and TRBJ2-3; D gene unclear. The CDR3 spans 13 residues. Trimming removed 6 bases at V and 0 bases at J, with 7 bases between. Per the germline V gene, CDR1 is SGHVS and CDR2 is FNYEAQ. CDR3 sequence: CASRFSSTDTQYF. The DNA for the CDR3 is TGTGCCAGCAGATTTTCCAGCACAGATACGCAGTATTTT.

The sample holds a few counts of this clonotype. CDR3 bases: TGCAGCGTTGGGCAGGGGCCCGGCTACACCTTC. Residues: CSVGQGPGYTF. J is TRBJ1-2 and V is TRBV29-1; weak D call: TRBD1 (6 bases). V shed 4 bases and J shed 8 bases, with 11 bases lying between them. CDR3 size: 11 residues. Per germline, CDR1 SQVTM and CDR2 ANQGSEA.

V and J are TRBV6-1 and TRBJ1-2; no reliable D call. V was clipped by 1 base and J by 8 bases, with 17 bases between them. CDR3 length: 15 residues. Germline CDR1 reads MNHNS; CDR2 reads SASEGT. CDR3 sequence: CASSEGTQGSRGYTF. CDR3 nucleotides: TGTGCCAGCAGTGAAGGGACTCAAGGGTCCCGCGGCTACACCTTC.

As concerns this clonotype: A much larger clone lies a single base off, so this may be a read error. The CDR3 nucleotides read TGCAGTGCTAGGGAAGGGGGCTACGAGCAGTTCTTC. It codes for CSAREGGYEQFF. The chain joins TRBV20-1 to TRBJ2-7, with 7 nucleotides matching TRBD1. The J call may be in error: the DNA end matches TRBJ2-1 better. This CDR3 has 12 residues. From germline, CDR1 is DFQATT and CDR2 SNEGSKA (reference sequence).

The chain joins TRBV7-8 to TRBJ2-7, with D possibly matching TRBD1 (5 bases). This CDR3 contains 12 residues. In germline, CDR1 is SGHVS, CDR2 FQNEAQ. The V gene lost 8 bases and the J gene lost 5 bases, with 13 bases spanning the gap. The CDR3 sequence: CASGIQGNEQYF. The CDR3 DNA sequence: TGTGCCAGCGGAATCCAGGGTAACGAGCAGTACTTC.

V gene TRBV5-4 combines with J gene TRBJ2-7; TRBD1 matches 10 bases. This CDR3 spans 15 amino acids. With V trimmed by 4 bases and J by 1 base, 5 bases remained unmatched. Germline CDR1 and CDR2: SGHNT and YYREEE (reference sequence). The CDR3 nucleotides are TGTGCCAGCAGCGATGGGGGACAGGGGTCCTACGAGCAGTACTTC. Protein: CASSDGGQGSYEQYF.

The chain is built from TRBV6-2 or TRBV6-3 and TRBJ1-1; D not certain. Trimming removed 0 bases from V and 0 bases from J, with 14 bases in between. CDR1 is MNHEY, CDR2 SVGEGT, per germline. This CDR3 spans 17 amino acids. The CDR3 loop reads CASSYSIMRVVNTEAFF. The CDR3 DNA is TGTGCCAGCAGTTACTCGATAATGAGGGTTGTGAACACTGAAGCTTTCTTT.

About this clonotype: One end of the junction fails to match germline, which may point to a read error. CDR3 sequence (DNA): TGTGCCAGCAGCCTCGGGACAGGGGGCACCGATAGCAATCAGCCCCAGCATTTT. Translated, it gives CASSLGTGGTDSNQPQHF. This rearrangement joins TRBV5-1 to TRBJ1-5; 12 bases are a match to TRBD1. This CDR3 is built from 18 residues. Germline V lookup: CDR1 SGHRS, CDR2 YFSETQ. Variable domain in full (rest from reference TRBV5-1 and TRBJ1-5): KAGVTQTPRYLIKTRGQQVTLSCSPISGHRSVSWYQQTPGQGLQFLFEYFSETQRNKGNFPGRFSGRQFSNSRSEMNVSTLELGDSALYLCASSLGTGGTDSNQPQHFGDGTRLSIL.

This clonotype was observed at least ten times. The chain links TRBV29-1 to TRBJ1-3; D uncertain. The V gene's germline CDR1 is SQVTM and CDR2 ANQGSEA. The V end lost 5 bases, the J end lost 0 bases, and 14 bases lay between the germline ends. The CDR3 is 15 residues long. CDR3 sequence: CSVLFTTISGNTIYF. The CDR3 region has the DNA TGCAGCGTTCTATTTACAACCATCTCTGGAAACACCATATATTTT.

The genes are TRBV25-1 and TRBJ1-5, with D possibly being TRBD1 (6 bases). V was clipped by 6 bases and J by 7 bases, with 22 bases between them. CDR1 MGHDK and CDR2 SYGVNS come from the germline V gene. The CDR3 totals 16 residues. In DNA, the CDR3 is TGTGCCAGCAGCGTTGGGGCAGACAGGAAAGGGCAGCCCCAGCATTTT. Translating gives CASSVGADRKGQPQHF.

This clonotype was seen repeatedly, ten times or more. This chain joins TRBV10-3 and TRBJ1-5; 7 nucleotides agree with TRBD1. Germline V CDR1 and CDR2: ENHRY, SYGVKD. Trimming at V came to 10 bases and at J to 4 bases, leaving 10 bases not matched to a gene. This CDR3 is 14 amino acids long. CDR3 nucleotide sequence: TGTGCCACAAAAGGAGGGACAGATAATCAGCCCCAGCATTTT. Translation gives CATKGGTDNQPQHF.

Of note for this clonotype: Just one base apart from a much larger clone, this may be a read error. The chain employs TRBV12-3 or TRBV12-4 and TRBJ1-1; D is undetermined. Trimming stripped 1 base from V and 5 bases from J, with 8 bases between. The CDR3 totals 13 residues. DNA of the CDR3: TGTGCCAGCAGTTTAGAGGTTATGACTGAAGCTTTCTTT. Its translation: CASSLEVMTEAFF.

This clonotype came up many times. The CDR3 loop is CASSYQSSYEQYF. CDR3 DNA: TGTGCCAGCAGTTACCAGAGTTCCTACGAGCAGTACTTC. The V and J genes are TRBV6-6 and TRBJ2-7; D ambiguous. V dropped 2 bases and J dropped 1 base, with 6 bases sitting between them. Germline V lookup: CDR1 MNHNY, CDR2 SVGAGI (reference sequence). CDR3 length: 13 residues.

On this clonotype itself: This likely comes from a read error, as the CDR3 has no conserved phenylalanine or tryptophan at its end. The DNA is omitted, as the CDR3 cannot be located on it reliably, and the CDR3 follows TCRdb's listing. V and J are TRBV19 and TRBJ2-7; the DNA was not compared with TRBD1, the D call given in the table. Germline CDR1 is LNHDA and CDR2 is SQIVND (reference sequence). The CDR3 comprises 9 residues, both ends counted. CDR3 sequence: CASSYLKGD.

This clonotype was detected many times. The V and J genes are TRBV7-9 and TRBJ1-2, with D tentatively TRBD1 (6 bases). This CDR3 contains 10 residues. The germline V gene has CDR1 SEHNR and CDR2 FQNEAQ (reference sequence). V lost 4 bases, J lost 13 bases, and 10 bases lay in between. CDR3 coding DNA: TGTGCCAGCAGCTACAGGGAGGCCACCTTC. It is translated as CASSYREATF. Using reference TRBV7-9 and TRBJ1-2 for the parts outside the CDR3, the full variable domain is DTGVSQNPRHKITKRGQNVTFRCDPISEHNRLYWYRQTLGQGPEFLTYFQNEAQLEKSRLLSDRFSAERPKGSFSTLEIQRTEQGDSAMYLCASSYREATFGSGTRLTVV.

This clonotype was found many times. J is TRBJ1-2 and V is TRBV10-3, with 7 nucleotides matching TRBD1. The V segment lost 10 bases and the J segment 4 bases; nucleotides outside the gene matches: 12. CDR1 is ENHRY and CDR2 is SYGVKD in the germline V gene. The length of the CDR3 is 14 residues. The CDR3: CATQTVTGSYGYTF. In DNA, the CDR3 is TGTGCCACACAAACCGTGACAGGGTCCTATGGCTACACCTTC.

This clonotype has more than one count but fewer than ten. V usage is TRBV6-5 and J usage is TRBJ2-5, with a weak D call TRBD2 (6 bases). The germline CDR1 and CDR2 sequences are MNHEY and SVGAGI. The CDR3 is 15 amino acids. Trimming left V 5 bases short and J 4 bases short, with 17 bases between. The CDR3 bases are TGTGCCAGCAGTCCCGGGACTGCGGGATCAGAGACCCAGTACTTC. It translates to CASSPGTAGSETQYF.

V gene TRBV15 combines with J gene TRBJ1-1, with D unresolved. The CDR3 is 15 residues long. Germline values: CDR1 LNHNV, CDR2 YYDKDF (reference sequence). Trimming removed 5 bases from V and 5 bases from J, with 18 bases in between. This CDR3 reads CATSAPSGGGTEAFF. The CDR3 DNA reads TGTGCCACCAGCGCACCTTCGGGCGGAGGTACTGAAGCTTTCTTT.

This clonotype came up a few times. The chain combines TRBV5-1 with TRBJ1-3; D is perhaps TRBD1 (5 bases). V lost 0 bases and J 1 base, leaving 14 bases between the germline ends. Germline CDR1 is SGHRS and CDR2 is YFSETQ. The CDR3 is 17 residues long. In DNA, the CDR3 is TGCGCCAGCAGCTTGGAAAGCGGGACGTTTTCTGGAAACACCATATATTTT. Encoded protein: CASSLESGTFSGNTIYF.

In DNA, the CDR3 is TGCAGTGCTCTATTGGGGGACGGAAACACCATATATTTT. The encoded protein is CSALLGDGNTIYF. The V gene is TRBV20-1, the J gene TRBJ1-3; D perhaps matches TRBD1 (5 bases). Germline V gives CDR1 DFQATT, CDR2 SNEGSKA (reference sequence). This CDR3 has 13 amino acids. Deletions cut 5 bases from V and 4 bases from J, with 12 bases between.

The sample holds many counts of this clonotype. The genes are TRBV10-3 and TRBJ1-5; a possible D gene is TRBD1 (5 bases). The germline CDR1 and CDR2 sequences are ENHRY and SYGVKD. This CDR3 spans 13 amino acids. The V gene lost 6 bases and the J gene lost 2 bases, with 8 bases spanning the gap. The CDR3 DNA reads as TGTGCCATCAGCGCGACAGGCAATCAGCCCCAGCATTTT. It yields the protein CAISATGNQPQHF.

This clonotype was found many times. V usage is TRBV10-3 and J usage is TRBJ1-1, with D perhaps TRBD1 (5 bases). V gave up 3 bases and J gave up 1 base, with 9 bases separating them. The CDR3 has 14 residues. Germline CDR1 ENHRY, CDR2 SYGVKD. The DNA of the CDR3 is TGTGCCATCAGTGACGGGGGAACGAACACTGAAGCTTTCTTT. It is translated as CAISDGGTNTEAFF.

The table lists this clonotype with a few counts. The rearrangement uses TRBV5-1 and TRBJ1-4; tentatively, D is TRBD1 (6 bases). V lost 1 base and J 13 bases, leaving 20 bases between the germline ends. Germline CDR1 is SGHRS and CDR2 is YFSETQ. This CDR3 is built from 15 residues. The CDR3 reads CASSLSGDTRLGLFF. The CDR3 DNA is TGCGCCAGCAGCTTGTCTGGGGACACCCGCCTTGGACTGTTTTTT.